The T cell receptor beta chain under discussion was sequenced for a study of blood T cell repertoires in COVID-19. Looking at the study overall: T cells, B-cell-depleted T cells, or PBMCs provided the cDNA or gDNA that served as material.

V gave up 4 bases and J gave up 7 bases; unmatched junction bases: 7. The germline V gene encodes CDR1 MNHEY and CDR2 SMNVEV (reference sequence). The CDR3 length is 15 residues. Patients at the Seattle site were enrolled during active infection and followed longitudinally. Authors' methods: Estimation of nucleated cell counts relied on the amplification of reference gene primers. Sequencing used immunoSEQ multiplex PCR; TCRdb keeps in-frame clones, though not all of them. V and J calls plus clone size are reproduced from that table; the DNA served to infer D and trimming. This table holds around 270,000 clones, 80% to 85% found once.

J is TRBJ2-3 and V is TRBV27, with 11 positions matching TRBD2. The clonotype originates from a person aged 70 to 85 with COVID-19, enrolled during active disease. The sequenced sample was peripheral blood. This CDR3 reads CASSWRTSGSYTQYF. For the CDR3, the DNA is TGTGCCAGCAGTTGGCGGACTAGCGGGTCGTATACGCAGTATTTT.